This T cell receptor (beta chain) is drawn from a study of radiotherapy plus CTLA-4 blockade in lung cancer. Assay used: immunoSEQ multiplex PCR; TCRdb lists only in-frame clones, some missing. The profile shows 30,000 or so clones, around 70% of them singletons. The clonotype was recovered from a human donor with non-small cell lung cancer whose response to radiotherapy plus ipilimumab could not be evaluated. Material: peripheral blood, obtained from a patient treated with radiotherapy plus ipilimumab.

As DNA, the CDR3 is TGCAGCGTTGCTCCGGGACACGAAGCTTTCTTT. This translates into CSVAPGHEAFF. This sequence joins TRBV29-1 and TRBJ1-1; weak D call: TRBD1 (6 bases). CDR3 length: 11 amino acids. V was pared by 4 bases and J by 8 bases, with 11 bases between. Germline V CDR1 and CDR2: SQVTM, ANQGSEA.